A single sample gave rise to the 3 T cell receptor beta chains below, sequenced in a study of blood T cell repertoires in COVID-19. Libraries were prepared by immunoSEQ multiplex PCR; TCRdb keeps only in-frame clonotypes and omits some of them. The repertoire has roughly 250,000 clones, approximately 88% of them found once; the top ten carry 0.7% to 0.85%. Sequenced sample: peripheral blood. All receptors derive from a woman in her 30s with acute or convalescent COVID-19.

The genes are TRBV7-9 and TRBJ2-1, with 11 bases aligning to TRBD2. CDR3 length: 15 amino acids. Germline CDR1 is SEHNR and CDR2 is FQNEAQ (reference sequence). The junction had 3 bases not matched to a gene; V was cut back by 0 bases and J by 8 bases. CDR3 region: CASSLALAGVDEQFF. Written as DNA, the CDR3 is TGTGCCAGCAGCTTAGCACTAGCGGGAGTGGATGAGCAGTTCTTC.

The chain recombines TRBV18 with TRBJ1-1; TRBD1 is a possible D gene (6 bases). Trimming removed 3 bases at V and 3 bases at J, with 14 bases between. This CDR3 is 15 amino acids long. Germline V lookup: CDR1 KGHSH, CDR2 LQKENI. CDR3 coding DNA: TGTGCCAGCTCACCTCAACAGGGATATGACACTGAAGCTTTCTTT. Translated: CASSPQQGYDTEAFF. Using reference TRBV18 and TRBJ1-1 for the parts outside the CDR3, the full variable domain is NAGVMQNPRHLVRRRGQEARLRCSPMKGHSHVYWYRQLPEEGLKFMVYLQKENIIDESGMPKERFSAEFPKEGPSILRIQQVVRGDSAAYFCASSPQQGYDTEAFFGQGTRLTVV.

The chain joins TRBV11-2 to TRBJ2-2; 7 positions agree with TRBD1. CDR1 and CDR2 from the germline V gene are SGHAT and FQNNGV. This CDR3 has 14 amino acids. V lost 7 bases, J lost 3 bases, and 5 bases stayed unmatched. The CDR3 DNA reads TGTGCCAGCATCGCGACAGGGTACACCGGGGAGCTGTTTTTT. The encoded protein is CASIATGYTGELFF.